The clone carrying this TCR beta chain appeared a single time. These data belong to a study of shared clonotypes between healthy human individuals. The method was immunoSEQ multiplex PCR; TCRdb's version includes in-frame clones alone and lacks a portion of them. In the table there are 2.3 million or so clones, over 85% of which are singletons. Per germline, CDR1 MNHNY and CDR2 SVGAGI (reference sequence). CDR3 length equals 12 residues. Between the trimmed V and J ends, which lost 8 bases and 5 bases, there was a span of 12 bases. The gene calls are TRBV6-6 and TRBJ2-5, with a possible D match to TRBD1 (5 bases). The sample taken for sequencing was naive CD4+ T cells from PBMCs. Subset denoted: CD45RA+ positively selected. The receptor was isolated from a man younger than 30 in good health. Some clones in this sample may be carry-over from other donors' samples. CDR3 residues: CASGPAGETQYF. DNA for the CDR3: TGTGCCAGCGGACCCGCAGGGGAGACCCAGTACTTC.